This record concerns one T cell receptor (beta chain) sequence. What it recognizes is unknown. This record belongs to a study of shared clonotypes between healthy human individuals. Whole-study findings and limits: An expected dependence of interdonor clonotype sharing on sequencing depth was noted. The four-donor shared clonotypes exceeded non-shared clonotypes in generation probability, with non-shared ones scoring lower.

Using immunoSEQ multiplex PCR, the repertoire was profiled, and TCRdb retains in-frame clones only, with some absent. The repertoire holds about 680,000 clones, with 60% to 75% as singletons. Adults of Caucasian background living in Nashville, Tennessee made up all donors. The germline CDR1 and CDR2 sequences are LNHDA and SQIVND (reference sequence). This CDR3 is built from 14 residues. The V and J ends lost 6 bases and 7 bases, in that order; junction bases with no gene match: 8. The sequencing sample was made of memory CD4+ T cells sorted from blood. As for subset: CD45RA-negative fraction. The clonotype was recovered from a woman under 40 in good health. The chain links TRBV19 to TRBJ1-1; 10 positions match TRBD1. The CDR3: CASRIGGQGNEAFF. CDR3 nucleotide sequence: TGTGCCAGTAGGATCGGGGGACAGGGGAATGAAGCTTTCTTT.